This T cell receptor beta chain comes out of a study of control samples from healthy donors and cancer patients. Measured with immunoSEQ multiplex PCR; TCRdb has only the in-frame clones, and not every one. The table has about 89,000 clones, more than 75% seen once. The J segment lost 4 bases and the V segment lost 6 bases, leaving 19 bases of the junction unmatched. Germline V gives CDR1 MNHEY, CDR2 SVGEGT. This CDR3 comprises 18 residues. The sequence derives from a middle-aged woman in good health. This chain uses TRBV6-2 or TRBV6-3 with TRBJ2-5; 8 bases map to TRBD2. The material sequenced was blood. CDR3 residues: CASSPGVVAGLLGETQYF. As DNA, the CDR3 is TGTGCCAGCAGCCCCGGGGTGGTAGCGGGGCTCCTGGGAGAGACCCAGTACTTC.